Sequencing of this TCR beta chain was carried out in a study of blood T cell repertoires in COVID-19. Study context: The study drew acute and convalescent COVID-19 samples from the United States, Italy and Spain.

The germline V and J ends were trimmed by 5 bases and 0 bases, with 16 bases remaining between them. This CDR3 spans 16 amino acids. Germline V lookup: CDR1 MNHEY, CDR2 SVGEGT. Participant age was roughly 18 to 89 years, and participants resided in approximately 24 US areas. In the authors' workflow: Amplified reference gene primers provided the basis for estimating nucleated cell counts. Data came from immunoSEQ multiplex PCR; TCRdb stores just in-frame clones and leaves some out. From that table come the V and J calls and clone size; the DNA was used to work out D and trimming. Among 350,000 to 400,000 clones, 85% to 90% were seen once, and the ten largest hold 1.5% to 2%.

The chain is built from TRBV6-2 or TRBV6-3 and TRBJ1-2, with a weak D call TRBD1 (5 bases). The sample consisted of PBMCs or T cells enriched from blood (not recorded which). The origin of this receptor is a woman aged 25 to 39 who had recovered from COVID-19. CDR3 loop: CASSTLRVVANYGYTF. As DNA, the CDR3 is TGTGCCAGCAGTACCCTCAGGGTCGTGGCTAACTATGGCTACACCTTC.